One sample yielded the 27 T cell receptor beta chains listed below, sequenced in a study of vaccination and CD4 T cells after COVID-19. For these receptors, no antigen is known. Cultured CD4+ T-cell DNA underwent Oncomine TCR Beta short-read sequencing. TCRdb reprocessed the PCR reads with MiXCR, giving one entry per CDR3 protein. The sample shows 10,000 to 12,000 distinct CDR3 sequences, approximately 52% of them seen only once. Treatment in this sample: approximately 9-day PBMC culture with coronavirus spike peptide pools or control peptides (ViraFEST assay). The sample was CD4+ T cells from blood, cultured in vitro. These receptors were obtained from a human donor who had recovered from COVID-19.

This clonotype turned up a few times. The chain has TRBV6-2 or TRBV6-3 and TRBJ1-5, with 7 bases aligning to TRBD1. The ends lost 6 bases at V and 9 bases at J; junction bases unmatched: 2. The CDR3 contains 11 residues. Germline V lookup: CDR1 MNHEY, CDR2 SVGEGT. The CDR3 nucleotides read TGTGCCAGCAGCCAGGGGGGGCCCCAGCATTTT. Protein sequence: CASSQGGPQHF.

This chain joins TRBV20-1 and TRBJ1-1; TRBD1 is a possible D gene (5 bases). The CDR3 totals 15 residues. V lost 3 bases to trimming and J lost 6 bases, with 20 bases between them. CDR1 and CDR2 from the germline V gene are DFQATT and SNEGSKA (reference sequence). CDR3 loop: CSASPDGGVRPEAFF. The DNA of the CDR3 is TGCAGTGCTAGTCCTGATGGGGGAGTGAGGCCTGAAGCTTTCTTT.

This clonotype showed up just a few times. V gene TRBV7-2 combines with J gene TRBJ1-5; 8 bases map to TRBD1. CDR3 length: 13 amino acids. V shed 2 bases, J shed 8 bases, and the junction held 2 bases outside the gene matches. Germline V gene data show CDR1 as SGHTA and CDR2 as FQGNSA. The chain's CDR3 is CASSLQGAEPQHF. The CDR3 region has the DNA TGTGCCAGCAGCTTACAGGGGGCTGAGCCCCAGCATTTT.

V and J are TRBV28 and TRBJ1-2; D gene unclear. Per the germline V gene, CDR1 is MDHEN and CDR2 is SYDVKM. V was cut by 4 bases and J by 8 bases, with 11 bases left in between. This CDR3 has 12 amino acids. The CDR3 region is CASSSSRKGYTF. DNA for the CDR3: TGTGCCAGCAGTTCCTCCAGGAAAGGCTACACCTTC.

This rearrangement joins TRBV20-1 to TRBJ1-1; D uncertain. CDR1 DFQATT and CDR2 SNEGSKA come from the germline V gene (reference sequence). V lost 3 bases and J lost 0, with 11 bases in between. The CDR3 length is 14 residues. The CDR3 region has the DNA TGCAGTGCTAGCGCGTTTAGGGTGAACACTGAAGCTTTCTTT. Its translation is CSASAFRVNTEAFF.

V gene TRBV7-3 combines with J gene TRBJ2-1; TRBD2 aligns across 12 bases. CDR3 length: 19 amino acids. Unmatched junction bases numbered 14, after V lost 1 base and J lost 7 bases. CDR1 SGHTA and CDR2 FQGTGA come from the germline V gene. The CDR3 here is CASSLMSLAGGPLVNEQFF. In DNA, the CDR3 is TGTGCCAGCAGCTTAATGTCGCTAGCGGGAGGGCCGCTGGTTAATGAGCAGTTCTTC.

The genes are TRBV19 and TRBJ1-5, with D maybe TRBD1 (5 bases). V shed 5 bases and J shed 4 bases, with 15 bases lying between them. CDR3 length: 15 residues. Per germline, CDR1 LNHDA and CDR2 SQIVND (reference sequence). The CDR3 sequence: CASSGWDGRNQPQHF. DNA for the CDR3: TGTGCCAGTAGTGGCTGGGACGGGAGGAATCAGCCCCAGCATTTT.

This chain links TRBV14 with TRBJ2-7, with D possibly being TRBD1 (5 bases). CDR3 length: 14 residues. Germline loops: CDR1 SGHDN, CDR2 FVKESK. Trimming removed 4 bases at V and 3 bases at J, with 13 bases between. CDR3 sequence reads: CASSPWAGNYEQYF. The CDR3 nucleotides are TGTGCCAGCAGCCCCTGGGCAGGGAACTACGAGCAGTACTTC.

The V call is TRBV7-9, the J call TRBJ1-2; 9 nucleotides line up with TRBD1. The CDR3 spans 17 residues. The germline V gene has CDR1 SEHNR and CDR2 FQNEAQ (reference sequence). V lost 5 bases to trimming and J lost 8 bases; unmatched junction nucleotides: 18. CDR3 in amino acids: CASSDYGAGTGLKGYTF. The DNA of the CDR3 is TGTGCCAGCAGCGACTATGGCGCCGGGACAGGGTTGAAAGGCTACACCTTC.

This clonotype is labeled as large. This chain uses TRBV2 with TRBJ2-1; D is unclear. This CDR3 spans 15 amino acids. V was shortened by 0 bases and J by 2 bases, with 8 bases between the two germline ends. Germline V gene lookup returns CDR1 SNHLY and CDR2 FYNNEI. The CDR3 DNA follows: TGTGCCAGCAGTGAAGCTAGCCCAACCTACAATGAGCAGTTCTTC. This translates into CASSEASPTYNEQFF.

The V and J genes are TRBV6-1 and TRBJ2-2; D unclear. The germline gives CDR1 MNHNS, CDR2 SASEGT. CDR3 length: 15 residues. Trimming pared 5 bases from V and 1 base from J, leaving 11 bases between. The CDR3 sequence: CASSRQALNTGELFF. The CDR3 DNA follows: TGTGCCAGCAGTCGGCAGGCACTGAACACCGGGGAGCTGTTTTTT.

The V and J genes are TRBV19 and TRBJ1-1; D is unresolved. The germline gives CDR1 LNHDA, CDR2 SQIVND (reference sequence). V was cut by 7 bases and J by 1 base, with 4 bases left in between. This CDR3 has 11 residues. The CDR3 is CASKANTEAFF. As DNA, the CDR3 is TGTGCCAGTAAAGCGAACACTGAAGCTTTCTTT.

The chain employs TRBV20-1 and TRBJ2-1, with a possible D match to TRBD1 (6 bases). V lost 6 bases and J lost 0, with 15 bases in between. The germline V gene encodes CDR1 DFQATT and CDR2 SNEGSKA (reference sequence). There are 15 residues in the CDR3. This CDR3 is CSAPTGEGSYNEQFF. CDR3 coding DNA: TGCAGTGCCCCGACAGGCGAGGGCTCCTACAATGAGCAGTTCTTC.

The chain employs TRBV7-9 and TRBJ2-3, with 8 bases matching TRBD2. J was trimmed by 2 bases and V by 6 bases; bases with no gene match: 7. The CDR3 is 15 residues long. Germline-derived CDR1 and CDR2 are SEHNR and FQNEAQ (reference sequence). CDR3 amino acids: CASRRGLENTDTQYF. The DNA for the CDR3 is TGTGCCAGCAGACGGGGACTAGAGAACACAGATACGCAGTATTTT.

This clonotype turned up a few times. The chain couples TRBV20-1 to TRBJ2-3; 10 bases match TRBD2. The V gene end was trimmed by 3 bases and the J gene end by 1 base; junction bases not matched to a gene: 4. CDR3 size: 15 residues. Germline assignment: CDR1 DFQATT and CDR2 SNEGSKA (reference sequence). The CDR3: CSASSGRLGTDTQYF. As DNA, the CDR3 is TGCAGTGCTAGTAGCGGGAGGTTAGGCACAGATACGCAGTATTTT.

The chain employs TRBV5-1 and TRBJ2-7; TRBD1 agrees at 10 bases. This CDR3 has 14 amino acids. J was trimmed by 2 bases and V by 3 bases; bases with no gene match: 2. The V gene's germline CDR1 is SGHRS and CDR2 YFSETQ. CDR3 nucleotides: TGCGCCAGCAGCTATGGACAGGGGGCCTACGAGCAGTACTTC. It is translated as CASSYGQGAYEQYF. Together with reference TRBV5-1 and TRBJ2-7, the CDR3 gives the full variable domain: KAGVTQTPRYLIKTRGQQVTLSCSPISGHRSVSWYQQTPGQGLQFLFEYFSETQRNKGNFPGRFSGRQFSNSRSEMNVSTLELGDSALYLCASSYGQGAYEQYFGPGTRLTVT.

This clonotype was observed once. The chain joins TRBV19 to TRBJ2-3; 10 bases line up with TRBD2. The junction had 6 bases not matched to a gene; V was cut back by 5 bases and J by 1 base. The germline CDR1 and CDR2 sequences are LNHDA and SQIVND (reference sequence). The CDR3 runs to 16 residues. CDR3 nucleotide sequence: TGTGCCAGTAGTGCCCAAGGGACTAGCGGCACAGATACGCAGTATTTT. Protein sequence: CASSAQGTSGTDTQYF.

The count of this clonotype is one. V and J are TRBV6-1 and TRBJ2-5; either TRBD1 or TRBD2 may fit D (7 bases each). Germline CDR1 MNHNS, CDR2 SASEGT. The CDR3 is made up of 14 amino acids. Trimming cost V 5 bases and J 5 bases, with 15 bases left between them. The CDR3 spells CASSSGTAGETQYF. CDR3 DNA: TGTGCCAGCAGTAGCGGGACAGCTGGCGAGACCCAGTACTTC.

This chain joins TRBV6-5 and TRBJ1-2; 10 nucleotides match TRBD1. V was pared by 2 bases and J by 4 bases, with 7 bases of the junction left unmatched. This CDR3 is built from 16 residues. In germline, CDR1 is MNHEY, CDR2 SVGAGI. The DNA of the CDR3 is TGTGCCAGCAGTTACAGGAGGACAGGGGGGGCCTATGGCTACACCTTC. It yields the protein CASSYRRTGGAYGYTF.

CDR3 nucleotide sequence: TGCAGTGCCCCGGGTAGGCCGCAATCCTACAATGAGCAGTTCTTC. Its protein is CSAPGRPQSYNEQFF. The chain combines TRBV20-1 with TRBJ2-1; D gene unclear. Germline V gene lookup returns CDR1 DFQATT and CDR2 SNEGSKA (reference sequence). This CDR3 has 15 amino acids. V was pared by 6 bases and J by 1 base, with 16 bases between.

This clonotype was recorded a few times. This sequence joins TRBV20-1 and TRBJ2-3; 11 nucleotides line up with TRBD2. CDR1 is DFQATT, CDR2 SNEGSKA, per germline (reference sequence). Trimming at V came to 4 bases and at J to 3 bases, leaving 6 bases not matched to a gene. The CDR3 totals 15 residues. The CDR3 loop reads CSAIRRTSGTDTQYF. The CDR3 coding sequence is TGCAGTGCTATCCGCCGGACTAGCGGGACAGATACGCAGTATTTT.

This clonotype was seen once. The chain uses TRBV11-2 and TRBJ2-5, with 11 nucleotides matching TRBD2. This CDR3 contains 17 residues. V lost 4 bases, J lost 1 base, and 8 bases stayed unmatched. Germline loops: CDR1 SGHAT, CDR2 FQNNGV. The CDR3 region has the DNA TGTGCCAGCAGCTGGGGGACTAGCGGAGGGACCCAAGAGACCCAGTACTTC. It codes for CASSWGTSGGTQETQYF.

This clonotype has only a few counts. This chain connects TRBV27 to TRBJ2-7; TRBD2 aligns across 10 bases. J lost 3 bases, V lost 6 bases, and 8 bases had no gene match. Germline V gives CDR1 MNHEY, CDR2 SMNVEV (reference sequence). The CDR3 covers 15 residues. CDR3 protein: CASRTASGRLYEQYF. The CDR3 DNA sequence: TGTGCCAGCAGGACCGCTAGCGGGAGACTCTACGAGCAGTACTTC.

This clonotype was observed a handful of times. V usage is TRBV5-4 and J usage is TRBJ1-2; D is perhaps TRBD1 (5 bases). V lost 2 bases, J lost 8 bases, and 16 bases lay in between. The germline V gene has CDR1 SGHNT and CDR2 YYREEE (reference sequence). The CDR3 has 14 amino acids. CDR3 amino acids: CASSFRAAGGGYTF. CDR3 nucleotides: TGTGCCAGCAGCTTCAGGGCAGCCGGCGGCGGCTACACCTTC. The entire variable domain, with the rest obtained from reference TRBV5-4 and TRBJ1-2, is as follows: ETGVTQSPTHLIKTRGQQVTLRCSSQSGHNTVSWYQQALGQGPQFIFQYYREEENGRGNFPPRFSGLQFPNYSSELNVNALELDDSALYLCASSFRAAGGGYTFGSGTRLTVV.

This chain joins TRBV20-1 and TRBJ2-7; possibly TRBD2 for D (6 bases). The germline gives CDR1 DFQATT, CDR2 SNEGSKA (reference sequence). There are 12 residues in the CDR3. Trimming pared 3 bases from V and 2 bases from J, leaving 8 bases between. CDR3: CSASRTTYEQYF. CDR3 bases: TGCAGTGCTAGTCGGACTACCTACGAGCAGTACTTC.

The chain couples TRBV6-2 or TRBV6-3 to TRBJ2-2; 7 positions agree with TRBD2. Trimming at V came to 2 bases and at J to 7 bases, leaving 4 bases not matched to a gene. CDR3 length: 14 amino acids. CDR1 and CDR2 (germline): MNHEY, SVGEGT. The CDR3 coding sequence is TGTGCCAGCAGTTACGGGAGGGCCTTCGGGGAGCTGTTTTTT. Its translation is CASSYGRAFGELFF.

The chain has TRBV6-2 or TRBV6-3 and TRBJ2-1, with D unresolved. The CDR3 contains 16 residues. V was pared by 0 bases and J by 2 bases, with 11 bases between. Germline CDR1 reads MNHEY; CDR2 reads SVGEGT. The CDR3, as DNA: TGTGCCAGCAGTTACTCGCGTTCCGCGGCCTACAATGAGCAGTTCTTC. Amino acids: CASSYSRSAAYNEQFF.